This TCR beta chain was profiled in a study of blood T cell repertoires in COVID-19. Two consecutive negative NP/OP PCR tests, clearance, or resolved symptoms defined Cohort 3 recovery. From germline, CDR1 is SGHTA and CDR2 FQGTGA. With 11 bases removed from V and 5 bases from J, the gap between germline ends came to 27 bases. This CDR3 has 17 residues. TCRdb's copy holds only in-frame clones and misses some; the assay was immunoSEQ multiplex PCR. The repertoire holds a few hundred thousand clones, with 85% to 90% as singletons. The sequenced sample was PBMCs or T cells enriched from blood (not recorded which). This TCR was recovered from a woman aged 60-75 years who had recovered from COVID-19. The J gene is TRBJ1-4, the V gene TRBV7-3; D is unclear. The CDR3 protein is CAEGDGGVQVENEKLFF. The CDR3 nucleotides read TGTGCCGAGGGAGATGGCGGGGTACAAGTCGAAAATGAAAAACTGTTTTTT.